Below, 22 T cell receptor beta chains from the same sample are listed, as sequenced in a study of T cell changes during pregnancy in multiple sclerosis. Produced via immunoSEQ multiplex PCR; TCRdb's table is partial and in-frame only. The sample includes tens of thousands of clones, 80% to 95% of them seen just once. The sequenced sample was CD4+ T cells from peripheral blood mononuclear cells, obtained in the second trimester of pregnancy. Source of these receptors: a female donor with multiple sclerosis, enrolled in a pregnancy study.

The chain is built from TRBV5-1 and TRBJ2-7; 9 bases fit TRBD1. The CDR3 length is 13 residues. CDR1 and CDR2 (germline): SGHRS, YFSETQ. The J segment lost 3 bases and the V segment lost 3 bases, leaving 1 base of the junction unmatched. The CDR3 loop is CASSSGQGYEQYF. CDR3 sequence (DNA): TGCGCCAGCAGCTCGGGACAGGGCTACGAGCAGTACTTC.

V gene TRBV4-3 combines with J gene TRBJ2-4; possible D gene TRBD1, 5 bases. The V gene's germline CDR1 is LGHNA and CDR2 YSLEER. There are 14 residues in the CDR3. The V end lost 1 base, the J end lost 3 bases, and 7 bases lay between the germline ends. The CDR3: CASSQVTGKNIQYF. CDR3 nucleotides: TGCGCCAGCAGCCAAGTAACAGGCAAAAACATTCAGTACTTC.

The chain carries TRBV10-3 and TRBJ2-5; possibly TRBD2 for D (6 bases). Trimming pared 5 bases from V and 4 bases from J, leaving 8 bases between. The CDR3 extends over 12 amino acids. Germline CDR1 and CDR2: ENHRY and SYGVKD. CDR3 sequence (DNA): TGTGCCATCAGTCCGGAGGGAGAGACCCAGTACTTC. Its protein is CAISPEGETQYF.

V and J are TRBV5-1 and TRBJ1-2; 7 nucleotides align to TRBD1. This CDR3 is 14 amino acids long. Germline V lookup: CDR1 SGHRS, CDR2 YFSETQ. The ends lost 0 bases at V and 3 bases at J; junction bases unmatched: 2. This chain's CDR3 is CASSLVGTDYGYTF. The CDR3 nucleotides read TGCGCCAGCAGCTTGGTCGGGACAGACTATGGCTACACCTTC.

The table lists this clone with a count of one. The CDR3 DNA follows: TGTGCCAGCAGCTCCCGAGTAGTGGCAGGGGGTAACTCACCCCTCCACTTT. Residues: CASSSRVVAGGNSPLHF. The chain recombines TRBV7-2 with TRBJ1-6; 7 bases align to TRBD1. The V gene end was trimmed by 4 bases and the J gene end by 10 bases; junction bases not matched to a gene: 16. In germline, CDR1 is SGHTA, CDR2 FQGNSA. The CDR3 spans 17 residues.

The chain carries TRBV5-4 and TRBJ2-7; TRBD2 matches 7 bases. CDR1 and CDR2 from the germline V gene are SGHNT and YYREEE (reference sequence). Trimming cost V 1 base and J 4 bases; bases outside gene matches: 2. The CDR3 spans 13 residues. CDR3 bases: TGTGCCAGCAGCTTGATGGGACTATACGAGCAGTACTTC. Translation gives CASSLMGLYEQYF.

V and J are TRBV7-3 and TRBJ2-2; D ambiguous. CDR1 and CDR2 (germline): SGHTA, FQGTGA. V was trimmed by 5 bases and J by 3 bases, leaving 13 bases between them. CDR3 length: 15 residues. CDR3: CASSAIHSYTGELFF. The CDR3 bases are TGTGCCAGCAGCGCAATACACAGTTACACCGGGGAGCTGTTTTTT. Together with reference TRBV7-3 and TRBJ2-2, the CDR3 gives the full variable domain: GAGVSQTPSNKVTEKGKYVELRCDPISGHTALYWYRQSLGQGPEFLIYFQGTGAADDSGLPNDRFFAVRPEGSVSTLKIQRTERGDSAVYLCASSAIHSYTGELFFGEGSRLTVL.

Only one count was recorded for this clone. V gene TRBV9 combines with J gene TRBJ2-2; no firm D call. Trimming removed 4 bases from V and 4 bases from J, with 14 bases in between. Germline CDR1 reads SGDLS; CDR2 reads YYNGEE. There are 15 residues in the CDR3. The CDR3 loop is CASSLAPEPTGELFF. CDR3 coding DNA: TGTGCCAGCAGCTTAGCACCGGAGCCCACCGGGGAGCTGTTTTTT.

The chain recombines TRBV12-5 with TRBJ1-2, with TRBD1 identical over 7 bases. Unmatched junction bases numbered 13, after V lost 2 bases and J lost 7 bases. The CDR3 sequence is 16 residues long. Germline V gene data show CDR1 as LGHNT and CDR2 as FRNRAP. The CDR3 DNA is TGTGCTAGTGGTTTGAGTCCACAGGGGCATCTGGGTGGCTACACCTTC. It yields the protein CASGLSPQGHLGGYTF.

The V and J genes are TRBV6-1 and TRBJ1-6; tentative D call: TRBD1 (6 bases). The V gene's germline CDR1 is MNHNS and CDR2 SASEGT. With 10 bases removed from V and 4 bases from J, the gap between germline ends came to 14 bases. This CDR3 contains 14 residues. The CDR3 here is CATVADSYNSPLHF. In nucleotides, the CDR3 is TGTGCCACCGTTGCGGACAGTTATAATTCACCCCTCCACTTT.

J is TRBJ2-7 and V is TRBV29-1; D gene uncertain. V dropped 4 bases and J dropped 0 bases, with 7 bases sitting between them. Germline assignment: CDR1 SQVTM and CDR2 ANQGSEA. The CDR3 is 12 residues long. CDR3 nucleotide sequence: TGCAGCGTTGTCGGTAGCTCCTACGAGCAGTACTTC. It encodes CSVVGSSYEQYF.

V usage is TRBV19 and J usage is TRBJ2-7; 8 positions agree with TRBD1. The V segment lost 3 bases and the J segment 5 bases; nucleotides outside the gene matches: 9. Per germline, CDR1 LNHDA and CDR2 SQIVND (reference sequence). The CDR3 is 15 residues long. CDR3 amino acids: CASSIRQGQIHEQYF. The CDR3, as DNA: TGTGCCAGTAGTATCCGACAGGGGCAAATCCACGAGCAGTACTTC.

The V and J genes are TRBV4-1 and TRBJ1-5, with a possible D match to TRBD1 (6 bases). The CDR3 spans 15 residues. CDR1 and CDR2 from the germline V gene are MGHRA and YSYEKL. With 1 base removed from V and 3 bases from J, the gap between germline ends came to 10 bases. The CDR3 DNA sequence: TGCGCCAGCAGCCAAGTGCAGGGGCCCAATCAGCCCCAGCATTTT. It codes for CASSQVQGPNQPQHF.

In this sample, this clone turned up once. CDR3 residues: CASSLGPAGQETQYF. DNA of the CDR3: TGTGCCAGCAGCTTGGGTCCGGCGGGCCAAGAGACCCAGTACTTC. J is TRBJ2-5 and V is TRBV5-5; tentatively, D is TRBD2 (5 bases). This CDR3 comprises 15 residues. Germline V gene sequence: CDR1 SGHKS, CDR2 YYEKEE (reference sequence). With 0 bases removed from V and 1 base from J, the gap between germline ends came to 10 bases.

V and J are TRBV13 and TRBJ1-2; TRBD1 agrees at 12 bases. The CDR3 runs 14 residues. The J segment lost 6 bases and the V segment lost 3 bases, leaving 2 bases of the junction unmatched. Germline lookup yields CDR1 PRHDT and CDR2 FYEKMQ (reference sequence). For the CDR3, the DNA is TGTGCCAGCAGCTTCCGGGACAGGGGGCATGGCTACACCTTC. Translating it yields CASSFRDRGHGYTF. Complete variable domain (other parts from reference TRBV13 and TRBJ1-2): AAGVIQSPRHLIKEKRETATLKCYPIPRHDTVYWYQQGPGQDPQFLISFYEKMQSDKGSIPDRFSAQQFSDYHSELNMSSLELGDSALYFCASSFRDRGHGYTFGSGTRLTVV.

This chain connects TRBV6-5 to TRBJ1-6; D is ambiguous. The CDR3 has 14 residues. Trimming left V 4 bases short and J 10 bases short, with 14 bases between. Germline CDR1 MNHEY, CDR2 SVGAGI. CDR3 protein: CASSSGRRYSPLHF. CDR3 in DNA: TGTGCCAGCAGTTCGGGTCGGAGATACTCACCCCTCCACTTT.

The chain combines TRBV5-6 with TRBJ1-3; 12 bases are shared with TRBD1. V was pared by 4 bases and J by 7 bases, with 12 bases of the junction left unmatched. Germline values: CDR1 SGHDT, CDR2 YYEEEE. The CDR3 contains 17 residues. As DNA, the CDR3 is TGTGCCAGCAGCCCCACAGGTACGGGACAGGGGGCGAACACCATATATTTT. Translated: CASSPTGTGQGANTIYF. Using reference TRBV5-6 and TRBJ1-3 for the parts outside the CDR3, the full variable domain is DAGVTQSPTHLIKTRGQQVTLRCSPKSGHDTVSWYQQALGQGPQFIFQYYEEEERQRGNFPDRFSGHQFPNYSSELNVNALLLGDSALYLCASSPTGTGQGANTIYFGEGSWLTVV.

The V gene is TRBV5-1, the J gene TRBJ2-1; TRBD2 matches 11 bases. This CDR3 comprises 16 residues. From germline, CDR1 is SGHRS and CDR2 YFSETQ. J lost 5 bases, V lost 4 bases, and 8 bases had no gene match. CDR3 sequence: CASSKLLAGVDNEQFF. The CDR3 coding sequence is TGCGCCAGCAGCAAATTACTAGCGGGAGTTGACAATGAGCAGTTCTTC.

The chain employs TRBV7-2 and TRBJ1-5, with a weak D call TRBD1 (5 bases). Germline-derived CDR1 and CDR2 are SGHTA and FQGNSA. CDR3 length equals 14 residues. V lost 3 bases and J 4 bases, leaving 10 bases between the germline ends. The CDR3, as DNA: TGTGCCAGCAGCTTTCGGTCAGGGAATCAGCCCCAGCATTTT. Residues: CASSFRSGNQPQHF. The full variable domain, its missing parts supplied by reference TRBV7-2 and TRBJ1-5, is GAGVSQSPSNKVTEKGKDVELRCDPISGHTALYWYRQSLGQGLEFLIYFQGNSAPDKSGLPSDRFSAERTGGSVSTLTIQRTQQEDSAVYLCASSFRSGNQPQHFGDGTRLSIL.

The rearrangement joins TRBV30 to TRBJ1-4; D ambiguous. CDR1 and CDR2 (germline): GTSNPN, SVGIG (reference sequence). This CDR3 region has 13 residues. V was cut by 3 bases and J by 8 bases, with 13 bases left in between. DNA of the CDR3: TGTGCCTGGAGACCCCAGCCAGGCGAAAAACTGTTTTTT. As protein: CAWRPQPGEKLFF.

J is TRBJ1-3 and V is TRBV7-6, with 7 bases aligning to TRBD1. Germline V lookup: CDR1 SGHVS, CDR2 FNYEAQ. This CDR3 region has 12 residues. J was trimmed by 11 bases and V by 2 bases; bases with no gene match: 3. The CDR3 reads CASSLQGQAIYF. The CDR3 nucleotides are TGTGCCAGCAGCTTACAAGGACAGGCCATATATTTT.

This clone was observed a handful of times. The V call is TRBV27, the J call TRBJ1-3, with D perhaps matching TRBD1 (6 bases). Trimming stripped 5 bases from V and 1 base from J, with 9 bases between. The CDR3 consists of 14 residues. Germline-derived CDR1 and CDR2 are MNHEY and SMNVEV (reference sequence). CDR3 amino acids: CASSLRGSGNTIYF. The DNA of the CDR3 is TGTGCCAGCAGTCTCAGGGGATCTGGAAACACCATATATTTT.